The entry that follows covers one TCR beta chain sequence. Its matching antigen is unknown. This entry belongs to a study of shared clonotypes between healthy human individuals. Study-level information: Plates per donor: three CD4 naive, three CD4 memory, two CD8 naive, one CD8 memory. The study's findings and limits: Generation probabilities were higher for clonotypes shared across all four sorted-subset donors than for unshared ones. Researchers sampled only blood; tissue repertoires likely differ. Clonotype sharing among donors was thought likely to change with sequencing depth.

TCRdb keeps only in-frame clones here, not all; method: immunoSEQ multiplex PCR. The table includes 2 million or so clones, 90% to 95% detected once. The CDR3 sequence is 12 residues long. Germline lookup yields CDR1 GTSNPN and CDR2 SVGIG (reference sequence). V was trimmed by 2 bases and J by 7 bases, leaving 12 bases between them. V and J are TRBV30 and TRBJ2-7; maybe TRBD1 (5 bases). Input material: naive CD4+ T cells sorted from blood. The subset is: CD45RA+ positively selected. The TCR comes from a man in his late teens or twenties in good health. CDR3 sequence: CAWSPPKGEQYF. In DNA, the CDR3 is TGTGCCTGGAGTCCCCCCAAGGGGGAGCAGTACTTC.